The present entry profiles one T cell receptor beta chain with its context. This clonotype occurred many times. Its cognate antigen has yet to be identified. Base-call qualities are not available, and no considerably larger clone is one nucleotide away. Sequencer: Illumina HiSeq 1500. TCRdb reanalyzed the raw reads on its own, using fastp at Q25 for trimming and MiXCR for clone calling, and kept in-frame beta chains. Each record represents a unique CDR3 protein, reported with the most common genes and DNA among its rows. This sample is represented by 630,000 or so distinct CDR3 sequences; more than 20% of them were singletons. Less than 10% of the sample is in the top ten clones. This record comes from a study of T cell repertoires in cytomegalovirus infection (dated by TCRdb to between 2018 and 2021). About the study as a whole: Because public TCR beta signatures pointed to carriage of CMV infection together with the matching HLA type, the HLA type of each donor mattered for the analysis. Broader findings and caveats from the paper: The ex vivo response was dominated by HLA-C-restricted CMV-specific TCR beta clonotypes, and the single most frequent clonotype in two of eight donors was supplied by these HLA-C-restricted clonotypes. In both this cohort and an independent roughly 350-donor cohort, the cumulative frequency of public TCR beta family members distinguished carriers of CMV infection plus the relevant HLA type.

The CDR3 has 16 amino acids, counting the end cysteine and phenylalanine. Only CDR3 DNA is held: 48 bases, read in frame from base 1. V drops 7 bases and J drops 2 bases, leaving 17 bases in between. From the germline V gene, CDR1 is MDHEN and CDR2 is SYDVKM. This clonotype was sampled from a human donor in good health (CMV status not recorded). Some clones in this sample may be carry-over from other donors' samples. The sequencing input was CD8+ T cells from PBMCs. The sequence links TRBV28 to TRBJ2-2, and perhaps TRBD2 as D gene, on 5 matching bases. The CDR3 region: CASTLTGMPNTGELFF. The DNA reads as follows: TGTGCCAGCACCCTTACGGGGATGCCTAACACCGGGGAGCTGTTTTTT.